These T cell receptor beta chains were read from a single sample in a study of blood T cells in healthy people across ages. Each CDR3 protein is one row after TCRdb ran MiXCR on the 5' RACE reads. This table has 710,000 or so distinct CDR3 sequences, over 20% appearing once. The sequenced sample was blood. Receptors originate from a man between 65 and 79 years old in good health. Each CDR3 is given with its conserved first and last residue. A D gene is named only where the DNA matches it firmly. Expanded clones get a size class; other rows say once, few or many, or leave the size out.

clone_size,d_call,j_call,v_call,cdr3_aa,cdr3_nt
-,TRBD2,TRBJ2-5,TRBV20-1,CSATRGGETQYF,TGCAGTGCCACGCGGGGGGGAGAGACCCAGTACTTC
-,-,TRBJ2-5,TRBV3-1,CASSQDVTGGYTQYF,TGTGCCAGCAGCCAAGATGTGACGGGGGGCTATACCCAGTACTTC
few,-,TRBJ2-3,TRBV7-6,CASSLGQGGADTQYF,TGTGCCAGCAGCTTAGGTCAGGGGGGCGCAGATACGCAGTATTTT
-,-,TRBJ2-2,TRBV5-1,CASSFPDDAGELFF,TGCGCCAGCAGCTTCCCAGATGACGCCGGGGAGCTGTTTTTT
few,-,TRBJ1-5,TRBV18,CASSPPEGRNGNQPQHF,TGTGCCAGCTCACCACCGGAAGGGCGGAATGGCAATCAGCCCCAGCATTTT
-,-,TRBJ2-2,TRBV29-1,CSAARLDTGELFF,TGCAGCGCTGCCCGACTGGACACCGGGGAGCTGTTTTTT
-,-,TRBJ2-3,TRBV25-1,CASSEWAGSDTQYF,TGTGCCAGCAGTGAATGGGCAGGCTCAGATACGCAGTATTTT
-,TRBD2,TRBJ2-5,TRBV6-5,CASSRERSAIQKFF,TGTGCCAGCTCGCGGGAGAGGTCAGCAATTCAGAAGTTCTTC
few,-,TRBJ2-1,TRBV28,CASSSTGLGLNEQFF,TGTGCCAGCAGTTCCACAGGGTTGGGGCTCAATGAGCAGTTCTTC
few,-,TRBJ2-3,TRBV6-6,CASAGQGSPDTQYF,TGTGCCAGCGCCGGCCAGGGGAGCCCAGATACGCAGTATTTT
-,-,TRBJ1-2,TRBV5-1,CASSPRIGNYGYTF,TGCGCCAGCAGCCCGAGGATAGGAAACTATGGCTACACCTTC
-,TRBD1,TRBJ1-6,TRBV28,CASSLSPGQGGSPLHF,TGTGCCAGCAGCTTATCACCGGGACAGGGAGGTTCACCCCTCCACTTT
-,-,TRBJ1-1,TRBV29-1,CSGLQKTEAFF,TGCAGCGGCCTACAAAAGACTGAAGCTTTCTTT
few,-,TRBJ1-5,TRBV24-1,CATSDPRGGGNQPQHF,TGTGCCACCAGTGACCCTCGAGGTGGTGGCAATCAGCCCCAGCATTTT
few,-,TRBJ2-3,TRBV11-2,CASSPTGSVDTQYF,TGTGCCAGCAGCCCTACAGGGTCTGTAGATACGCAGTATTTT
-,-,TRBJ1-1,TRBV18,CASSPTGTVNTEAFF,TGTGCCAGCTCACCAACCGGGACCGTGAACACTGAAGCTTTCTTT
-,TRBD1,TRBJ1-2,TRBV7-2,CASSTRQGGYGYTF,TGTGCCAGCAGCACTCGACAGGGTGGATATGGCTACACCTTC
-,-,TRBJ1-2,TRBV19,CGAGRGGYTF,TGTGGGGCAGGGAGGGGTGGCTACACCTTC
few,-,TRBJ1-2,TRBV11-2,CASTGGQGLSGYTF,TGTGCCAGCACTGGGGGCCAGGGACTATCTGGCTACACCTTC
-,TRBD2,TRBJ2-1,TRBV24-1,CATGSRRLATMNEQFF,TGTGCCACCGGCAGCCGTCGACTAGCGACGATGAATGAGCAGTTCTTC
many,TRBD1,TRBJ2-5,TRBV7-8,CASSAGQGEETQYF,TGTGCCAGCAGCGCAGGACAGGGGGAAGAGACCCAGTACTTC
-,-,TRBJ1-1,TRBV18,CASSGQLKNTEAFF,TGTGCCAGCTCAGGACAGCTTAAGAACACTGAAGCTTTCTTT
-,TRBD1,TRBJ1-2,TRBV20-1,CSARDQTGPNYGYTF,TGCAGTGCTAGAGACCAGACAGGGCCTAACTATGGCTACACCTTC
-,-,TRBJ2-3,TRBV29-1,CSVDQSSDTQYF,TGCAGCGTTGACCAGAGCTCAGATACGCAGTATTTT
few,TRBD2,TRBJ2-1,TRBV6-6,CASNGAGGLNEQFF,TGTGCCAGCAATGGAGCGGGGGGGCTCAATGAGCAGTTCTTC
-,-,TRBJ1-2,TRBV12-3/TRBV12-4,CASSSADSIYGYTF,TGTGCCAGCAGTTCAGCGGACAGTATATATGGCTACACCTTC
-,-,TRBJ2-5,TRBV3-1,CASSQDRLRGRQETQYF,TGTGCCAGCAGCCAAGATCGGTTGCGGGGGCGACAAGAGACCCAGTACTTC
-,-,TRBJ2-1,TRBV20-1,CSARDLGLPLNEQFF,TGCAGTGCTAGAGATCTAGGGCTCCCCCTCAATGAGCAGTTCTTC
few,-,TRBJ1-1,TRBV24-1,CATSDSGRNTEAFF,TGTGCCACCAGTGATTCGGGCAGGAACACTGAAGCTTTCTTT
many,TRBD1,TRBJ1-3,TRBV29-1,CSAETGGRGNTIYF,TGCAGCGCTGAAACAGGGGGCCGTGGAAACACCATATATTTT
few,-,TRBJ1-1,TRBV18,CASSSAVEAFF,TGTGCCAGCTCAAGTGCAGTTGAAGCTTTCTTT
few,-,TRBJ2-7,TRBV10-3,CAISEFSRGVSYEQYF,TGTGCCATCAGTGAGTTTAGCAGGGGGGTTTCCTACGAGCAGTACTTC
few,TRBD2,TRBJ2-5,TRBV12-3/TRBV12-4,CASRPKRASGDQETQYF,TGTGCCAGCAGGCCTAAGAGGGCTAGCGGGGACCAAGAGACCCAGTACTTC
few,-,TRBJ1-2,TRBV9,CASSKDEINYGYTF,TGTGCCAGCAGCAAGGACGAGATCAACTATGGCTACACCTTC
-,-,TRBJ2-3,TRBV12-3/TRBV12-4,CASVSPDTQYF,TGTGCCAGCGTGAGTCCAGATACGCAGTATTTT
-,-,TRBJ1-4,TRBV5-1,CASSLEGFKNEKLFF,TGCGCCAGCAGCTTGGAGGGATTTAAAAATGAAAAACTGTTTTTT
-,-,TRBJ1-2,TRBV7-8,CASSPTDIYGYTF,TGTGCCAGCAGCCCGACAGATATCTATGGCTACACCTTC
few,TRBD2,TRBJ2-1,TRBV20-1,CSARFLAGAFNEQFF,TGCAGTGCTAGATTCCTAGCGGGAGCGTTCAATGAGCAGTTCTTC
-,-,TRBJ2-1,TRBV7-3,CASSSRGLGIDNEQFF,TGTGCCAGCAGCTCCAGAGGGCTAGGGATTGACAATGAGCAGTTCTTC
few,-,TRBJ1-3,TRBV7-9,CASRSGTPLISGNTIYF,TGTGCCAGCAGATCCGGGACACCGTTGATCTCTGGAAACACCATATATTTT
-,-,TRBJ1-2,TRBV20-1,CSASSWAATDLYGYTF,TGCAGTGCTTCAAGCTGGGCAGCAACCGACCTCTATGGCTACACCTTC
-,-,TRBJ2-1,TRBV12-3/TRBV12-4,CASTFRGGNEQFF,TGTGCCAGCACCTTTAGGGGAGGTAATGAGCAGTTCTTC
-,TRBD2,TRBJ2-5,TRBV20-1,CSARGLAGVAETQYF,TGCAGTGCTAGAGGACTAGCGGGAGTTGCGGAGACCCAGTACTTC
once,-,TRBJ2-1,TRBV20-1,CSARGRLAESSYNEQFF,TGCAGTGCTAGAGGCCGATTAGCGGAGAGCTCCTACAATGAGCAGTTCTTC
-,-,TRBJ2-5,TRBV27,CASSASYGEQYF,TGTGCCAGCAGTGCCTCATACGGTGAGCAGTACTTC
few,-,TRBJ1-1,TRBV10-3,CAISGADSRNTEAFF,TGTGCCATCAGTGGGGCGGACAGCAGGAACACTGAAGCTTTCTTT
few,-,TRBJ2-2,TRBV5-1,CASSLSSTGNTGELFF,TGCGCCAGCAGCTTGTCTTCGACAGGGAACACCGGGGAGCTGTTTTTT
-,-,TRBJ1-1,TRBV12-3/TRBV12-4,CASRLDRSNTEAFF,TGTGCCAGCAGGCTGGACAGATCGAACACTGAAGCTTTCTTT
-,TRBD2,TRBJ2-7,TRBV6-5,CASSYRGTSGGSPSYEQYF,TGTGCCAGCAGTTACCGGGGGACTAGCGGGGGGTCCCCCTCCTACGAGCAGTACTTC
-,TRBD2,TRBJ2-5,TRBV7-6,CASSLVPSGAQEAQYF,TGTGCCAGCAGCTTAGTTCCTAGCGGGGCGCAAGAGGCCCAGTACTTC
-,TRBD2,TRBJ2-3,TRBV2,CASMISGLAGEMADTQYF,TGTGCCAGCATGATTTCGGGACTAGCGGGGGAAATGGCAGATACGCAGTATTTT
-,-,TRBJ2-3,TRBV19,CASSTGTYTDTQYF,TGTGCCAGTAGTACCGGGACGTACACAGATACGCAGTATTTT
-,-,TRBJ2-3,TRBV7-9,CASALGAGTDTQYF,TGTGCCAGCGCCCTTGGGGCTGGGACAGATACGCAGTATTTT